This record covers a single T cell receptor beta chain. The antigen is undetermined. The data originate from a study of vaccination effects on CD4 cells after COVID-19. The CDR3 covers 12 residues. CDR1 and CDR2 (germline): SGDLS, YYNGEE. TCRdb's copy holds only in-frame clones and misses some; the assay was immunoSEQ multiplex PCR. The table lists approximately 15,000 clones, just over 75% of them singletons. Before sequencing, viral peptide pools were used by the ViraFEST assay to expand antigen-specific CD4+ T cells. Culture lasted about 10 days before CD4+ T cell isolation. By PCR, the person was confirmed to have had SARS-CoV-2 infection between March and December 2020. All participants had two doses of either the BNT162b2 or mRNA-1273 vaccine. The researchers cultured fewer than 2.5 million PBMC per well with 8 to 10 IU/ml IL-2 and 8 to 10 ug/ml peptides.

Sequencing was performed on CD4+ T cells from PBMCs cultured with SARS-CoV-2 spike peptides, taken after COVID-19 vaccination. The chain recombines TRBV9 with TRBJ2-7; D tentatively fits TRBD1 or TRBD2 (5 bases each). This receptor was obtained from a human donor who had a prior SARS-CoV-2 infection. CDR3 nucleotides: TGTAAAATGGGGGAAGGCTCCTACGAGCAGTACTTC. Its translation: CKMGEGSYEQYF.